This T cell receptor (beta chain) was found in a study of tumor and adjacent non-tumor tissue in lung cancer. The V and J ends lost 4 bases and 7 bases, in that order; junction bases with no gene match: 16. The CDR3 sequence is 16 residues long. Per germline, CDR1 SQVTM and CDR2 ANQGSEA. A modified ARM-PCR protocol with three rounds of nested PCR amplified TCRbeta. MiXCR was run by TCRdb on the multiplex PCR reads, yielding one entry per CDR3 protein. The sample shows 90,000 to 100,000 distinct CDR3 sequences, more than 80% of them seen only once. This clonotype is a singleton in its sample. Its antigen remains unidentified. This sample's RNA came from whole unsorted tissue. More than 3 cm separated this lung sample from the edge of the tumor. Study-level findings and limits: Patients with more diverse tumor TCRs had worse survival.

V gene TRBV29-1 combines with J gene TRBJ2-1, with 7 nucleotides matching TRBD2. Input material: distant non-tumor lung tissue. The clonotype comes from a man aged 60 to 69 with small cell lung cancer. CDR3 in amino acids: CSVGGGKSGTGNEQFF. CDR3 coding DNA: TGCAGCGTTGGGGGGGGAAAGAGTGGAACGGGGAATGAGCAGTTCTTC.